Presented here are 31 T cell receptor beta chains from one specimen sequenced in a study of shared clonotypes between healthy human individuals. Profiled with immunoSEQ multiplex PCR; TCRdb holds only in-frame clones, not every one. This sample carries 2 million to 2.5 million clones, approximately 94% of them seen once, and the ten largest clones take 0.36%. Sequencing was performed on naive CD4+ T cells from PBMCs. Sample subset: CD45RA+ positively selected. These receptor sequences come from a young man in good health. Some clones in this sample may be carry-over from other donors' samples.

V and J are TRBV5-1 and TRBJ1-3; no reliable D call. CDR1 is SGHRS, CDR2 YFSETQ, per germline. The CDR3 length is 15 residues. The V and J ends lost 0 bases and 4 bases respectively, with 11 bases between them. CDR3 in amino acids: CASSLDSSFGNTIYF. DNA for the CDR3: TGCGCCAGCAGCTTGGACAGTTCATTCGGAAACACCATATATTTT.

This clone was picked up one time. This rearrangement joins TRBV29-1 to TRBJ1-1, with 11 bases lining up with TRBD1. With V trimmed by 3 bases and J by 5 bases, 8 bases remained unmatched. The CDR3 runs 15 residues. The germline gives CDR1 SQVTM, CDR2 ANQGSEA. The CDR3 spells CSVDLRTGGRTEAFF. CDR3 DNA: TGCAGCGTTGACTTGCGGACAGGGGGCCGGACTGAAGCTTTCTTT.

The sample holds one count of this clone. The rearrangement uses TRBV6-4 and TRBJ2-7; D possibly corresponds to TRBD2 (5 bases). The CDR3 contains 14 residues. V lost 3 bases to trimming and J lost 6 bases, with 15 bases between them. Germline CDR1 MRHNA, CDR2 SNTAGT. The CDR3 DNA reads TGTGCCAGCAGTGAGGGAGCCTTGGCGGGCGAGCAGTACTTC. Protein product: CASSEGALAGEQYF.

The chain uses TRBV7-8 and TRBJ1-3; D is unclear. Trimming removed 2 bases from V and 1 base from J, with 9 bases in between. The CDR3 sequence is 15 residues long. Germline lookup yields CDR1 SGHVS and CDR2 FQNEAQ. The DNA of the CDR3 is TGTGCCAGCAGCTTATCAGTGGATTCTGGAAACACCATATATTTT. This sequence encodes CASSLSVDSGNTIYF.

The V and J genes are TRBV5-4 and TRBJ1-4; 10 bases map to TRBD1. J was trimmed by 10 bases and V by 3 bases; bases with no gene match: 12. The germline CDR1 and CDR2 sequences are SGHNT and YYREEE (reference sequence). CDR3 length: 16 residues. The chain's CDR3 is CASSSQIGTGDAKLFF. CDR3 nucleotides: TGTGCCAGCAGCTCCCAGATAGGGACAGGGGACGCAAAACTGTTTTTT.

The genes are TRBV6-5 and TRBJ2-5; 8 positions agree with TRBD1. In germline, CDR1 is MNHEY, CDR2 SVGAGI. J was trimmed by 5 bases and V by 11 bases; bases with no gene match: 13. The CDR3 consists of 14 residues. In nucleotides, the CDR3 is TGTGCCGCCCAAGGGGGCAGGGGGCGGGAGACCCAGTACTTC. Translated, it gives CAAQGGRGRETQYF.

The rearrangement joins TRBV4-3 to TRBJ1-2, with 7 bases lining up with TRBD1. Germline trimming cut 1 base from V and 7 bases from J; bases unmatched to any gene: 9. The CDR3 covers 15 residues. CDR1 and CDR2 from the germline V gene are LGHNA and YSLEER. This CDR3 is CASSQGYRGIAGYTF. Written as DNA, the CDR3 is TGCGCCAGCAGCCAAGGCTACAGGGGAATCGCTGGCTACACCTTC.

V gene TRBV6-1 combines with J gene TRBJ2-1; 7 bases map to TRBD2. The V segment lost 2 bases and the J segment 2 bases; nucleotides outside the gene matches: 9. There are 17 residues in the CDR3. Germline V CDR1 and CDR2: MNHNS, SASEGT. The CDR3 reads CASSEQGREYAYNEQFF. The CDR3 DNA reads as TGTGCCAGCAGTGAACAAGGGCGGGAGTACGCCTACAATGAGCAGTTCTTC.

This clone was detected a few times. The V call is TRBV18, the J call TRBJ1-1, with 8 positions matching TRBD1. The CDR3 length is 15 residues. CDR1 is KGHSH and CDR2 is LQKENI in the germline V gene. The J segment lost 1 base and the V segment lost 1 base, leaving 2 bases of the junction unmatched. This chain's CDR3 is CASSPRGQANTEAFF. The CDR3 DNA is TGTGCCAGCTCACCACGGGGACAGGCGAACACTGAAGCTTTCTTT. Based on the CDR3 plus reference TRBV18 and TRBJ1-1, the full variable domain is NAGVMQNPRHLVRRRGQEARLRCSPMKGHSHVYWYRQLPEEGLKFMVYLQKENIIDESGMPKERFSAEFPKEGPSILRIQQVVRGDSAAYFCASSPRGQANTEAFFGQGTRLTVV.

The chain has TRBV5-1 and TRBJ2-2, with 9 positions matching TRBD1. Trimming took 3 bases from V and 1 from J; bases not matched to a gene: 13. Looked up from germline, CDR1 is SGHRS and CDR2 is YFSETQ. This CDR3 contains 19 residues. The CDR3 DNA is TGCGCCAGCAGCTCCTTACCGAACGCGGGACAGGGGAACACCGGGGAGCTGTTTTTT. This sequence encodes CASSSLPNAGQGNTGELFF.

CDR3 in amino acids: CASSLGLAGVSSYEQYF. The CDR3 DNA reads TGTGCCAGCAGTTTGGGGCTAGCGGGAGTGTCCTCCTACGAGCAGTACTTC. The V gene is TRBV27, the J gene TRBJ2-7, with 10 bases aligning to TRBD2. The CDR3 consists of 17 residues. V was clipped by 3 bases and J by 0 bases; unmatched bases: 8. CDR1 MNHEY and CDR2 SMNVEV come from the germline V gene (reference sequence).

This clone was observed once. The chain carries TRBV15 and TRBJ2-7; 7 positions agree with TRBD2. The trim removed 3 bases at V and 4 bases at J, leaving 12 bases unmatched. Germline assignment: CDR1 LNHNV and CDR2 YYDKDF (reference sequence). This CDR3 region has 16 residues. In nucleotides, the CDR3 is TGTGCCACCAGCAGTTACCTAGCGGCCGCGGGTTACGAGCAGTACTTC. Protein: CATSSYLAAAGYEQYF. Full variable domain (rest looked up from reference TRBV15 and TRBJ2-7): DAMVIQNPRYQVTQFGKPVTLSCSQTLNHNVMYWYQQKSSQAPKLLFHYYDKDFNNEADTPDNFQSRRPNTSFCFLDIRSPGLGDTAMYLCATSSYLAAAGYEQYFGPGTRLTVT.

This chain joins TRBV2 and TRBJ2-4; D may correspond to TRBD1 or TRBD2 (5 bases each). Germline V gene sequence: CDR1 SNHLY, CDR2 FYNNEI. The germline V and J ends were trimmed by 6 bases and 1 base, with 13 bases remaining between them. This CDR3 contains 15 residues. This chain's CDR3 is CASRALEGAKNIQYF. DNA of the CDR3: TGTGCCAGCAGAGCCCTAGAGGGGGCCAAAAACATTCAGTACTTC.

The chain couples TRBV25-1 to TRBJ1-1; 8 bases align to TRBD1. The V and J ends lost 8 bases and 0 bases, in that order; junction bases with no gene match: 8. The CDR3 runs 15 residues. CDR1 MGHDK and CDR2 SYGVNS come from the germline V gene. CDR3 sequence reads: CASSQGGWVNTEAFF. The CDR3 nucleotides are TGTGCCAGCTCACAGGGGGGATGGGTGAACACTGAAGCTTTCTTT.

This clone has a handful of counts. This CDR3 reads CASSYRQVAYEQYF. The CDR3 DNA sequence: TGTGCCAGCAGTTACAGACAGGTTGCTTACGAGCAGTACTTC. The chain carries TRBV6-5 and TRBJ2-7; D is perhaps TRBD1 (6 bases). CDR1 MNHEY and CDR2 SVGAGI come from the germline V gene. The CDR3 has 14 residues. Trimming removed 2 bases from V and 4 bases from J, with 12 bases in between.

The rearrangement uses TRBV4-1 and TRBJ2-1; D unclear. Trimming pared 3 bases from V and 9 bases from J, leaving 15 bases between. The CDR3 is 14 residues long. Germline loops: CDR1 MGHRA, CDR2 YSYEKL. DNA for the CDR3: TGCGCCAGCAGCCAGGATTCTTCGTCCGTTGAGCAGTTCTTC. Its protein is CASSQDSSSVEQFF.

V and J are TRBV7-2 and TRBJ2-2; 10 bases align to TRBD2. Losses at the gene ends were 6 bases for V and 3 bases for J; bases not matched to a gene: 7. Germline-derived CDR1 and CDR2 are SGHTA and FQGNSA. There are 16 residues in the CDR3. In DNA form, the CDR3 reads TGTGCCAGCAGTTCTAGCGGGAGCCTAGACACCGGGGAGCTGTTTTTT. Residues: CASSSSGSLDTGELFF.

The chain employs TRBV23-1 and TRBJ1-5, with TRBD1 as a possible D gene (6 bases). TRBV23-1 is known as an ORF, though its function is uncertain. The V and J ends lost 9 bases and 0 bases respectively, with 24 bases between them. The CDR3 consists of 18 residues. CDR3 sequence reads: CARPGDRPGHYSNQPQHF. The CDR3 bases are TGCGCCAGACCAGGGGACCGTCCAGGGCATTATAGCAATCAGCCCCAGCATTTT.

This clone was seen a single time. V is TRBV4-1 and J is TRBJ1-1, with D possibly being TRBD1 (6 bases). From germline, CDR1 is MGHRA and CDR2 YSYEKL. The CDR3 loop spans 14 amino acids. Trimming shortened V by 5 bases and J by 6 bases, and 16 bases separated the two germline ends. The CDR3 sequence: CASSSQRGVSEAFF. Here the CDR3 DNA reads TGCGCCAGCAGCTCTCAGAGGGGGGTCTCTGAAGCTTTCTTT.

V is TRBV9 and J is TRBJ2-2; 7 bases agree with TRBD1. V shed 4 bases and J 4 bases; nucleotides not matched to a gene: 16. Per the germline V gene, CDR1 is SGDLS and CDR2 is YYNGEE. The CDR3 contains 18 residues. CDR3 protein: CASSFSHPGQPPTGELFF. The CDR3 DNA is TGTGCCAGCAGCTTCTCCCATCCGGGACAGCCACCCACCGGGGAGCTGTTTTTT. Supplemented by reference TRBV9 and TRBJ2-2, the full variable domain reads DSGVTQTPKHLITATGQRVTLRCSPRSGDLSVYWYQQSLDQGLQFLIQYYNGEERAKGNILERFSAQQFPDLHSELNLSSLELGDSALYFCASSFSHPGQPPTGELFFGEGSRLTVL.

A remark on this clone: In the same sample, other DNA sequences code for this CDR3. The V call is TRBV28, the J call TRBJ2-7, with 9 bases lining up with TRBD1. Germline values: CDR1 MDHEN, CDR2 SYDVKM. The V and J ends lost 1 base and 2 bases, in that order; junction bases with no gene match: 3. The CDR3 is 15 amino acids. CDR3 sequence: CASSLYRQGAYEQYF. Written as DNA, the CDR3 is TGTGCCAGCAGTTTATACCGACAGGGGGCCTACGAGCAGTACTTC.

The CDR3 DNA follows: TGTGCCTGGAAGGGGGAACGGAACACTGAAGCTTTCTTT. Translated, it gives CAWKGERNTEAFF. The chain combines TRBV30 with TRBJ1-1, with D possibly TRBD1 on 6 matching bases. Trimming left V 4 bases short and J 1 base short, with 10 bases between. This CDR3 comprises 13 residues. CDR1 and CDR2 (germline): GTSNPN, SVGIG (reference sequence).

The gene calls are TRBV7-2 and TRBJ2-3; TRBD2 matches at 13 bases. Germline V CDR1 and CDR2: SGHTA, FQGNSA. The CDR3 is made up of 15 amino acids. J lost 7 bases, V lost 3 bases, and 4 bases had no gene match. CDR3 region: CASSFTSGRVYTQYF. For the CDR3, the DNA is TGTGCCAGCAGCTTCACTAGCGGGAGGGTATATACGCAGTATTTT.

DNA for the CDR3: TGCGCCAGCAGTCCGAGGAGGGTTAACTCCTACAATGAGCAGTTCTTC. Translation: CASSPRRVNSYNEQFF. The chain couples TRBV5-1 to TRBJ2-1, with D perhaps matching TRBD2 (6 bases). The CDR3 has 16 amino acids. The germline V gene has CDR1 SGHRS and CDR2 YFSETQ. V lost 5 bases to trimming and J lost 0 bases, with 15 bases between them.

The chain carries TRBV29-1 and TRBJ1-3; D is unresolved. This CDR3 has 15 residues. Germline V gene sequence: CDR1 SQVTM, CDR2 ANQGSEA. Between the trimmed V and J ends, which lost 4 bases and 1 base, there was a span of 14 bases. DNA of the CDR3: TGCAGCGTTGTGGGTAACGGTATATCTGGAAACACCATATATTTT. Its protein is CSVVGNGISGNTIYF.

The rearrangement links TRBV7-2 to TRBJ1-2, with TRBD1 matching over 7 bases. This CDR3 region has 13 residues. V was pared by 5 bases and J by 7 bases, with 7 bases of the junction left unmatched. Germline V gene sequence: CDR1 SGHTA, CDR2 FQGNSA. The DNA of the CDR3 is TGTGCCAGCAGCCCCCTGACAGGGCCTGGCTACACCTTC. This sequence encodes CASSPLTGPGYTF.

This chain's CDR3 is CASSSSFTGNTEAFF. For the CDR3, the DNA is TGTGCCAGCAGTTCCTCGTTCACTGGAAACACTGAAGCTTTCTTT. This chain joins TRBV6-5 and TRBJ1-1; D not certain. Looked up from germline, CDR1 is MNHEY and CDR2 is SVGAGI. The germline V and J ends were trimmed by 4 bases and 2 bases, with 14 bases remaining between them. The CDR3 has 15 amino acids.

The genes are TRBV30 and TRBJ2-7; TRBD1 matches 8 bases. Germline loops: CDR1 GTSNPN, CDR2 SVGIG (reference sequence). V gave up 2 bases and J gave up 6 bases; unmatched junction bases: 3. The CDR3 consists of 12 residues. The CDR3 coding sequence is TGTGCCTGGAGTCTAACAGGGGGCGAGCAGTACTTC. Translating gives CAWSLTGGEQYF.

The sample holds one count of this clone. The junction departs from germline at one end; a sequencing error may be responsible. J is TRBJ2-5 and V is TRBV27; 9 bases line up with TRBD1. The CDR3 sequence is 15 residues long. CDR1 and CDR2 (germline): MNHEY, SMNVEV (reference sequence). Here the CDR3 reads CASPNFRDRADCPDF. The CDR3 DNA is TGTGCCAGCCCTAATTTCCGGGACAGGGCGGACTGTCCCGACTTC.

On this clone: In the same sample, other DNA sequences code for this CDR3. The chain combines TRBV10-3 with TRBJ1-5; D gene uncertain. CDR1 is ENHRY, CDR2 SYGVKD, per germline. The length of the CDR3 is 14 residues. The V end was cut by 2 bases, the J end by 4 bases, with 9 bases between. The CDR3 here is CAISEGRLNQPQHF. Written as DNA, the CDR3 is TGTGCCATCAGTGAGGGCAGGTTGAATCAGCCCCAGCATTTT.

The chain is built from TRBV28 and TRBJ2-3; 11 nucleotides align to TRBD2. Trimming took 5 bases from V and 5 from J; bases not matched to a gene: 6. Per the germline V gene, CDR1 is MDHEN and CDR2 is SYDVKM. This CDR3 spans 15 amino acids. CDR3 sequence (DNA): TGTGCCAGCAGTAGACCCGGGACTAGCGGAGATACGCAGTATTTT. This encodes CASSRPGTSGDTQYF.